These 3 T cell receptor beta chains share one sample of origin, sequenced in a study of radiation and T cells in renal cell carcinoma. Generated by immunoSEQ multiplex PCR, the TCRdb table keeps only in-frame clones and is missing some. Here the sample spans some 58,000 clones, 70% to 80% being singletons. Time point given: blood 2 weeks post-SBRT. Treatment given: 15 Gy SBRT to primary tumor, nephrectomy 4 weeks later. The sequencing used blood, collected from a patient whose treatment included radiotherapy and nephrectomy. The source of these receptors is a man aged 55 to 70 with renal cell carcinoma.

CDR3 in DNA: TGTGCCAGCAGCGTAGGGGATCCTACAGATACGCAGTATTTT. It specifies CASSVGDPTDTQYF. The V call is TRBV9, the J call TRBJ2-3; no clear D gene. CDR3 length: 14 residues. With 0 bases removed from V and 3 bases from J, the gap between germline ends came to 8 bases. From germline, CDR1 is SGDLS and CDR2 YYNGEE.

The table lists this clone with a count of one. The rearrangement uses TRBV4-3 and TRBJ1-2; possibly TRBD1 for D (5 bases). The germline gives CDR1 LGHNA, CDR2 YSLEER. The V gene lost 1 base and the J gene lost 1 base, with 16 bases spanning the gap. There are 17 residues in the CDR3. CDR3 region: CASSQVGQGRSNYGYTF. CDR3 nucleotides: TGCGCCAGCAGCCAAGTCGGGCAGGGTCGTAGTAACTATGGCTACACCTTC.

The rearrangement joins TRBV11-2 to TRBJ1-1; D gene ambiguous. The CDR3 is 13 residues long. CDR1 is SGHAT, CDR2 FQNNGV, per germline. Trimming removed 0 bases from V and 6 bases from J, with 8 bases in between. The CDR3 loop is CASSLERSAEAFF. In DNA, the CDR3 is TGTGCCAGCAGCTTAGAACGAAGCGCTGAAGCTTTCTTT.